The 26 T cell receptor beta chains in this list originate from one sample, sequenced in a study of shared clonotypes between healthy human individuals. Sequencing used immunoSEQ multiplex PCR; TCRdb keeps in-frame clones, though not all of them. This table holds approximately 1.4 million clones, 95% to 99% found once. Material: naive CD4+ T cells sorted from blood. Regarding subset: CD45RA+ positively selected. Source of these receptors: a young man in good health.

V and J are TRBV7-9 and TRBJ1-1, with D uncertain. CDR1 and CDR2 (germline): SEHNR, FQNEAQ (reference sequence). Trimming cost V 1 base and J 4 bases, with 13 bases left between them. The CDR3 contains 15 residues. CDR3 sequence reads: CASSLVSSRGTEAFF. The CDR3 nucleotides are TGTGCCAGCAGCTTAGTGTCCAGTCGAGGCACTGAAGCTTTCTTT. Based on the CDR3 plus reference TRBV7-9 and TRBJ1-1, the full variable domain is DTGVSQNPRHKITKRGQNVTFRCDPISEHNRLYWYRQTLGQGPEFLTYFQNEAQLEKSRLLSDRFSAERPKGSFSTLEIQRTEQGDSAMYLCASSLVSSRGTEAFFGQGTRLTVV.

The sample holds a few counts of this clone. This chain connects TRBV27 to TRBJ2-5; D uncertain. The CDR3 sequence is 11 residues long. CDR1 MNHEY and CDR2 SMNVEV come from the germline V gene (reference sequence). V was shortened by 2 bases and J by 3 bases, with 1 base between the two germline ends. This chain's CDR3 is CASSLKETQYF. The CDR3 DNA is TGTGCCAGCAGTTTAAAAGAGACCCAGTACTTC.

V and J are TRBV18 and TRBJ2-3, with TRBD2 matching 14 bases. This CDR3 spans 18 amino acids. Trimming at V came to 3 bases and at J to 2 bases, leaving 7 bases not matched to a gene. Looked up from germline, CDR1 is KGHSH and CDR2 is LQKENI. CDR3 in DNA: TGTGCCAGCTCACCCCTAGGACTAGCGGGAGGCCCCACAGATACGCAGTATTTT. This gives the protein CASSPLGLAGGPTDTQYF.

The chain has TRBV27 and TRBJ2-7, with D uncertain. Trimming took 4 bases from V and 3 from J, leaving 10 bases between them. Germline CDR1 reads MNHEY; CDR2 reads SMNVEV (reference sequence). The CDR3 consists of 13 residues. CDR3 nucleotides: TGTGCCAGCAGTTCCCCACCGTTCTACGAGCAGTACTTC. Translation: CASSSPPFYEQYF.

The chain employs TRBV5-4 and TRBJ2-6; D unresolved. CDR3 length equals 16 residues. V was clipped by 4 bases and J by 1 base, with 12 bases between them. Per germline, CDR1 SGHNT and CDR2 YYREEE (reference sequence). The CDR3 is CASSPALGSGANVLTF. The DNA for the CDR3 is TGTGCCAGCAGCCCCGCCCTAGGGTCTGGGGCCAACGTCCTGACTTTC.

The chain links TRBV7-2 to TRBJ1-2; 7 nucleotides agree with TRBD1. With 2 bases clipped from V and 5 bases from J, the junction kept 11 bases outside the gene matches. The CDR3 loop spans 16 amino acids. The germline V gene encodes CDR1 SGHTA and CDR2 FQGNSA. The chain's CDR3 is CASSLYRAGGSYGYTF. The CDR3 DNA reads as TGTGCCAGCAGCTTATACCGGGCAGGGGGAAGTTATGGCTACACCTTC.

The chain's CDR3 is CASSSLVSTYNEQFF. The CDR3 DNA is TGTGCCAGCAGTTCCCTAGTGAGTACCTACAATGAGCAGTTCTTC. The chain is built from TRBV27 and TRBJ2-1; D is uncertain. The CDR3 covers 15 residues. Germline CDR1 is MNHEY and CDR2 is SMNVEV (reference sequence). V dropped 4 bases and J dropped 2 bases, with 12 bases sitting between them.

This chain's CDR3 is CASTRTGIFDEQYF. CDR3 nucleotide sequence: TGTGCCAGCACCAGGACAGGGATCTTCGACGAGCAGTACTTC. This sequence joins TRBV2 and TRBJ2-7, with TRBD1 matching over 8 bases. Losses at the gene ends were 7 bases for V and 5 bases for J; bases not matched to a gene: 10. The CDR3 runs 14 residues. Germline values: CDR1 SNHLY, CDR2 FYNNEI.

The J gene is TRBJ2-5, the V gene TRBV18; 8 nucleotides align to TRBD2. CDR3 length: 15 residues. Germline CDR1 is KGHSH and CDR2 is LQKENI. J gave up 3 bases and V 3 bases, and 6 bases lay outside the gene matches. As DNA, the CDR3 is TGTGCCAGCTCACCTGGATCGGGAGGGGAAGAGACCCAGTACTTC. It translates to CASSPGSGGEETQYF.

The chain combines TRBV15 with TRBJ1-2, with D possibly being TRBD1 (6 bases). This CDR3 has 14 amino acids. CDR1 is LNHNV and CDR2 is YYDKDF in the germline V gene (reference sequence). The V gene lost 0 bases and the J gene lost 4 bases, with 9 bases spanning the gap. The CDR3 here is CATSRDPGAYGYTF. In DNA form, the CDR3 reads TGTGCCACCAGCAGAGACCCGGGGGCCTATGGCTACACCTTC.

The V and J genes are TRBV7-6 and TRBJ2-7, with 10 bases aligning to TRBD2. V trimming: 6 bases; J trimming: 5 bases; junction bases outside the gene matches: 13. The CDR3 covers 16 residues. Germline V gene lookup returns CDR1 SGHVS and CDR2 FNYEAQ. CDR3 amino acids: CASSRGLAGALDEQYF. Written as DNA, the CDR3 is TGTGCCAGCAGTCGCGGTCTAGCGGGAGCCCTAGACGAGCAGTACTTC.

The rearrangement uses TRBV6-1 and TRBJ2-7; D uncertain. There are 17 residues in the CDR3. In germline, CDR1 is MNHNS, CDR2 SASEGT. V lost 0 bases and J lost 4, with 19 bases in between. The CDR3 sequence: CASSEAPRGTALYEQYF. CDR3 sequence (DNA): TGTGCCAGCAGTGAAGCCCCTCGAGGTACAGCCCTGTACGAGCAGTACTTC.

The genes are TRBV10-3 and TRBJ2-2, with D possibly TRBD2 on 6 matching bases. CDR3 length: 15 residues. Looked up from germline, CDR1 is ENHRY and CDR2 is SYGVKD. The V gene lost 4 bases and the J gene lost 5 bases, with 14 bases spanning the gap. The CDR3 sequence: CAISGPSAPTGELFF. In DNA, the CDR3 is TGTGCCATCAGTGGTCCTAGCGCGCCAACCGGGGAGCTGTTTTTT.

The chain employs TRBV6-1 and TRBJ2-1; 8 nucleotides agree with TRBD2. V lost 6 bases, J lost 3 bases, and 7 bases stayed unmatched. CDR1 is MNHNS, CDR2 SASEGT, per germline. This CDR3 is 15 amino acids long. The CDR3 here is CASRAGTRVYNEQFF. The CDR3 DNA follows: TGTGCCAGCAGGGCCGGGACTAGGGTCTACAATGAGCAGTTCTTC.

This chain uses TRBV7-6 with TRBJ2-5; no reliable D call. This CDR3 spans 13 amino acids. Trimming took 7 bases from V and 5 from J, leaving 14 bases between them. Germline values: CDR1 SGHVS, CDR2 FNYEAQ. DNA for the CDR3: TGTGCCAGCAAGAGTTTGGTGTCGGAGACCCAGTACTTC. Protein product: CASKSLVSETQYF.

The chain couples TRBV10-2 to TRBJ2-1; D uncertain. The CDR3 consists of 10 residues. In germline, CDR1 is WSHSY, CDR2 SAAADI. V was shortened by 6 bases and J by 5 bases, with 2 bases between the two germline ends. Written as DNA, the CDR3 is TGCGCCAGCAGAAACAATGAGCAGTTCTTC. Protein product: CASRNNEQFF.

The CDR3 protein is CASSLVFGDNEKLFF. In DNA, the CDR3 is TGTGCCAGCAGCTTAGTTTTCGGAGATAATGAAAAACTGTTTTTT. The chain joins TRBV7-9 to TRBJ1-4; no clear D gene. V was shortened by 1 base and J by 4 bases, with 10 bases between the two germline ends. The CDR3 runs to 15 residues. Germline assignment: CDR1 SEHNR and CDR2 FQNEAQ (reference sequence).

Comments on this clone: This CDR3 is also generated by other DNA sequences in the sample. The CDR3 DNA reads TGTGCCACCAGCAGAGCAGGCCAAGAGACCCAGTACTTC. Residues: CATSRAGQETQYF. This rearrangement joins TRBV15 to TRBJ2-5, with D unresolved. CDR1 and CDR2 (germline): LNHNV, YYDKDF (reference sequence). CDR3 length: 13 amino acids. The germline V and J ends were trimmed by 1 base and 1 base, with 4 bases remaining between them.

The V call is TRBV7-2, the J call TRBJ1-2; D remains ambiguous. The CDR3 has 12 residues. The ends were cut back, 1 base at V and 8 bases at J, with 8 bases in the middle. Germline V gene lookup returns CDR1 SGHTA and CDR2 FQGNSA. This chain's CDR3 is CASSLDFRGYTF. The CDR3 region has the DNA TGTGCCAGCAGCTTAGATTTTCGAGGCTACACCTTC.

This CDR3 reads CASSLTTNSQKGVYGYTF. In DNA, the CDR3 is TGTGCCAGCAGCTTAACGACGAACAGCCAAAAAGGGGTCTATGGCTACACCTTC. The chain joins TRBV7-2 to TRBJ1-2, with D perhaps matching TRBD1 (5 bases). The CDR3 runs 18 residues. Germline V gives CDR1 SGHTA, CDR2 FQGNSA. The germline V and J ends were trimmed by 2 bases and 4 bases, with 23 bases remaining between them.

The rearrangement uses TRBV28 and TRBJ2-3; TRBD2 agrees at 10 bases. Trimming at V came to 5 bases and at J to 5 bases, leaving 4 bases not matched to a gene. This CDR3 region has 14 residues. Germline V gives CDR1 MDHEN, CDR2 SYDVKM. CDR3 in amino acids: CASSQAGGVDTQYF. In nucleotides, the CDR3 is TGTGCCAGCAGTCAAGCGGGAGGGGTAGATACGCAGTATTTT.

The rearrangement joins TRBV29-1 to TRBJ2-2; TRBD1 matches 10 bases. The germline V gene encodes CDR1 SQVTM and CDR2 ANQGSEA. The trim removed 7 bases at V and 3 bases at J, leaving 8 bases unmatched. CDR3 size: 15 residues. CDR3 DNA sequence: TGCAGCGCCGGGGGACAGGGGTACGACACCGGGGAGCTGTTTTTT. The encoded protein is CSAGGQGYDTGELFF.

This chain links TRBV19 with TRBJ1-2; D unclear. Germline V gene lookup returns CDR1 LNHDA and CDR2 SQIVND (reference sequence). The CDR3 has 15 residues. The ends were cut back, 5 bases at V and 8 bases at J, with 21 bases in the middle. This chain's CDR3 is CASSGRLTFMSGYTF. CDR3 DNA: TGTGCCAGTAGTGGGAGACTGACCTTTATGTCGGGCTACACCTTC.

The CDR3 nucleotides are TGTGCCAGCAGTCGCCAGGGTAATGGGAAAGTGGGTCAGCCCCAGCATTTT. This encodes CASSRQGNGKVGQPQHF. The chain is built from TRBV2 and TRBJ1-5; D perhaps matches TRBD1 (5 bases). The CDR3 spans 17 residues. Trimming took 5 bases from V and 6 from J, leaving 23 bases between them. The V gene's germline CDR1 is SNHLY and CDR2 FYNNEI.

The chain employs TRBV27 and TRBJ2-1, with TRBD1 as a possible D gene (6 bases). Germline V gives CDR1 MNHEY, CDR2 SMNVEV (reference sequence). This CDR3 is 13 amino acids long. V was cut by 4 bases and J by 5 bases, with 9 bases left in between. This CDR3 is CASSYTGNNEQFF. CDR3 in DNA: TGTGCCAGCAGTTACACAGGGAACAATGAGCAGTTCTTC.

The chain uses TRBV11-3 and TRBJ2-6; 8 positions agree with TRBD2. Germline CDR1 reads SGHNT; CDR2 reads YENEEA. This CDR3 region has 15 residues. After removal of 4 bases from V and 4 bases from J, the junction contained 3 bases not matched to a gene. CDR3 bases: TGTGCCAGCAGCTCCGGGGGGGCCGGGGCCAACGTCCTGACTTTC. This encodes CASSSGGAGANVLTF.